These 22 T cell receptor beta chains share one sample of origin, sequenced in a study of T cell repertoires in cytomegalovirus infection. TCRdb reanalysed the reads using MiXCR and keeps one entry per CDR3 protein. The sample consists of approximately 390,000 distinct CDR3 sequences, about 32% of them appearing once. These receptors are not linked to any known antigen. The sample was cultured PBMCs, taken from culture after CMV antigen stimulation. These receptor sequences come from a human donor in good health (CMV status not recorded). Some clones in this sample may be carry-over from other donors' samples.

This clonotype was picked up a small number of times. A junction end diverges from the germline sequence, so it may reflect a read error. The chain links TRBV11-2 to TRBJ1-2, with a weak D call TRBD1 (5 bases). This CDR3 region has 14 residues. Germline V gives CDR1 SGHAT, CDR2 FQNNGV. This CDR3 is CASSLDRTDYGYTF. The DNA for the CDR3 is TGTGCCAGCAGCCTAGACAGAACTGACTATGGCTACACCTTC.

The rearrangement links TRBV20-1 to TRBJ1-2, with 11 bases aligning to TRBD1. The V gene end was trimmed by 6 bases and the J gene end by 8 bases; junction bases not matched to a gene: 14. The CDR3 loop spans 15 amino acids. The V gene's germline CDR1 is DFQATT and CDR2 SNEGSKA (reference sequence). The CDR3 DNA reads TGCAGTGCAAGCGGACAGGGGGCAATTAGGGGGGGCTACACCTTC. It encodes CSASGQGAIRGGYTF.

This clonotype was found a few times. V is TRBV19 and J is TRBJ2-3; 13 bases fit TRBD2. V was clipped by 5 bases and J by 4 bases; unmatched bases: 6. CDR1 and CDR2 from the germline V gene are LNHDA and SQIVND (reference sequence). CDR3 size: 16 residues. The chain's CDR3 is CASSQRTSGSADTQYF. The CDR3 DNA is TGTGCCAGTAGTCAACGGACTAGCGGGAGTGCAGATACGCAGTATTTT.

This clonotype was found a few times. The chain joins TRBV13 to TRBJ2-4; the match to TRBD1 covers 9 bases. CDR1 is PRHDT and CDR2 is FYEKMQ in the germline V gene (reference sequence). The CDR3 is 15 amino acids. J lost 8 bases, V lost 5 bases, and 10 bases had no gene match. The CDR3 region is CASSPGQGIGDIQYF. DNA for the CDR3: TGTGCCAGCAGCCCAGGACAGGGGATAGGGGACATTCAGTACTTC. The variable domain in full, with the rest retrieved from reference TRBV13 and TRBJ2-4, is AAGVIQSPRHLIKEKRETATLKCYPIPRHDTVYWYQQGPGQDPQFLISFYEKMQSDKGSIPDRFSAQQFSDYHSELNMSSLELGDSALYFCASSPGQGIGDIQYFGAGTRLSVL.

The chain recombines TRBV4-3 with TRBJ2-1, with 9 bases lining up with TRBD1. The J segment lost 5 bases and the V segment lost 3 bases, leaving 11 bases of the junction unmatched. The length of the CDR3 is 17 residues. Germline V CDR1 and CDR2: LGHNA, YSLEER. CDR3 in amino acids: CASSHPPGQGDHNEQFF. CDR3 nucleotide sequence: TGCGCCAGCAGCCACCCCCCGGGACAGGGAGACCACAATGAGCAGTTCTTC.

This clonotype was seen more than once but under ten times. The V gene is TRBV12-3 or TRBV12-4, the J gene TRBJ2-3; TRBD2 matches at 8 bases. The CDR3 consists of 15 residues. Losses at the gene ends were 2 bases for V and 8 bases for J; bases not matched to a gene: 9. In DNA form, the CDR3 reads TGTGCCAGCAGTTTAACTAGCGGTGGGCCGAGTACGCAGTATTTT. It codes for CASSLTSGGPSTQYF.

The chain couples TRBV7-8 to TRBJ2-3; TRBD2 is a possible D gene (5 bases). The CDR3 totals 15 residues. The germline V and J ends were trimmed by 1 base and 4 bases, with 12 bases remaining between them. CDR1 and CDR2 from the germline V gene are SGHVS and FQNEAQ. The chain's CDR3 is CASSLGTSRADTQYF. CDR3 bases: TGTGCCAGCAGCTTAGGGACTTCCCGAGCAGATACGCAGTATTTT.

This rearrangement joins TRBV6-6 to TRBJ2-5; no reliable D call. The V gene's germline CDR1 is MNHNY and CDR2 SVGAGI (reference sequence). The CDR3 length is 16 residues. V was trimmed by 5 bases and J by 4 bases, leaving 20 bases between them. CDR3 residues: CASSGAKSTLVETQYF. The CDR3 nucleotides are TGTGCCAGCAGTGGCGCAAAATCGACCCTGGTAGAGACCCAGTACTTC.

This clonotype showed up just a few times. The rearrangement uses TRBV7-2 and TRBJ2-3, with 10 bases identical to TRBD2. The CDR3 covers 15 residues. Germline V gives CDR1 SGHTA, CDR2 FQGNSA. Trimming at V came to 3 bases and at J to 6 bases, leaving 6 bases not matched to a gene. CDR3 in DNA: TGTGCCAGCAGCTTGCTAGCGGGAGATCGGGATACGCAGTATTTT. Protein sequence: CASSLLAGDRDTQYF.

In this sample, this clonotype turned up a few times. The V call is TRBV6-5, the J call TRBJ1-4, with D maybe TRBD1 (6 bases). V was trimmed by 0 bases and J by 7 bases, leaving 12 bases between them. This CDR3 comprises 15 residues. Per germline, CDR1 MNHEY and CDR2 SVGAGI. The CDR3 region has the DNA TGTGCCAGCAGTTACTCCGACAGGCCCTTTGAAAAACTGTTTTTT. It yields the protein CASSYSDRPFEKLFF.

This rearrangement joins TRBV4-2 to TRBJ2-2; 10 bases are a match to TRBD2. Germline loops: CDR1 LGHNA, CDR2 YNFKEQ. The CDR3 sequence is 20 residues long. The V gene end was trimmed by 1 base and the J gene end by 1 base; junction bases not matched to a gene: 12. The CDR3 DNA sequence: TGTGCCAGCAGCCAAGTATTCGGGCTAGCGGGAGTGGGGAACACCGGGGAGCTGTTTTTT. Protein sequence: CASSQVFGLAGVGNTGELFF.

This clonotype has just a few counts. The rearrangement joins TRBV7-9 to TRBJ2-7, with 7 bases identical to TRBD2. V was pared by 1 base and J by 7 bases, with 10 bases of the junction left unmatched. Germline CDR1 is SEHNR and CDR2 is FQNEAQ (reference sequence). The CDR3 spans 15 residues. The CDR3 loop is CASSLVTSGDGEQYF. Here the CDR3 DNA reads TGTGCCAGCAGCTTAGTGACCAGCGGGGACGGGGAGCAGTACTTC.

On this clonotype: One junction end does not reproduce the germline sequence, and a read error may be involved. This chain connects TRBV24-1 to TRBJ2-1; tentatively, D is TRBD1 (5 bases). The CDR3 sequence is 9 residues long. Germline CDR1 and CDR2: KGHDR and SFDVKD. CDR3 in DNA: TGCCCAGGGAATTGTGAGCAGTTCTTC. Translated: CPGNCEQFF.

This rearrangement joins TRBV6-2 or TRBV6-3 to TRBJ2-3; D may be TRBD2 (6 bases). CDR3 size: 14 residues. With 7 bases removed from V and 2 bases from J, the gap between germline ends came to 13 bases. Germline lookup yields CDR1 MNHEY and CDR2 SVGEGT. CDR3 protein: CASTWGRNTDTQYF. The CDR3 DNA reads TGTGCCAGCACCTGGGGGAGGAACACAGATACGCAGTATTTT.

This chain links TRBV12-5 with TRBJ2-1, with D perhaps assigned TRBD1 or TRBD2 (7 bases each). V was pared by 7 bases and J by 2 bases, with 15 bases between. The CDR3 has 15 residues. Germline CDR1 reads LGHNT; CDR2 reads FRNRAP. CDR3: CASVRAGGAYNEQFF. DNA of the CDR3: TGTGCTAGTGTTCGGGCAGGGGGGGCCTACAATGAGCAGTTCTTC.

This chain joins TRBV4-3 and TRBJ2-1; TRBD1 agrees at 11 bases. The CDR3 consists of 17 residues. Germline V gives CDR1 LGHNA, CDR2 YSLEER. Unmatched junction bases numbered 14, after V lost 4 bases and J lost 9 bases. Here the CDR3 reads CASSRGTGTGGSVEQFF. The CDR3 coding sequence is TGCGCCAGCAGCCGTGGGACCGGGACAGGGGGATCTGTTGAGCAGTTCTTC.

The chain links TRBV24-1 to TRBJ2-3; D not resolved. The CDR3 is 14 amino acids. Germline V gives CDR1 KGHDR, CDR2 SFDVKD. Trimming cost V 7 bases and J 2 bases, with 12 bases left between them. This CDR3 reads CATRHSYLTDTQYF. CDR3 DNA sequence: TGTGCCACCAGGCACAGCTATCTCACAGATACGCAGTATTTT.

The J gene is TRBJ2-3, the V gene TRBV7-2; D remains ambiguous. V was clipped by 2 bases and J by 3 bases, with 15 bases between them. There are 16 residues in the CDR3. Germline V lookup: CDR1 SGHTA, CDR2 FQGNSA. This CDR3 is CASSLQGSRGTDTQYF. DNA for the CDR3: TGTGCCAGCAGCTTACAAGGGTCTAGAGGAACAGATACGCAGTATTTT.

This clonotype was detected once. The chain joins TRBV2 to TRBJ2-7; D not certain. V dropped 6 bases and J dropped 1 base, with 7 bases sitting between them. Germline CDR1 is SNHLY and CDR2 is FYNNEI. The CDR3 sequence is 12 residues long. The CDR3 DNA sequence: TGTGCCAGCAGGTATCGTTCCTACGAGCAGTACTTC. Translated: CASRYRSYEQYF.

There are many counts of this clonotype. The chain has TRBV7-8 and TRBJ2-2; D not certain. The CDR3 spans 18 residues. CDR1 is SGHVS, CDR2 FQNEAQ, per germline. The V and J ends lost 1 base and 5 bases respectively, with 20 bases between them. The CDR3 spells CASSLEGWGRDLTGELFF. CDR3 sequence (DNA): TGTGCCAGCAGCTTAGAGGGATGGGGAAGGGATTTGACCGGGGAGCTGTTTTTT.

The chain has TRBV6-2 or TRBV6-3 and TRBJ2-7; possibly TRBD2 for D (6 bases). The V gene's germline CDR1 is MNHEY and CDR2 SVGEGT. This CDR3 is built from 14 residues. Trimming left V 4 bases short and J 4 bases short, with 14 bases between. The chain's CDR3 is CASSSSGLTYEQYV. The CDR3 region has the DNA TGTGCCAGCAGTTCCTCGGGACTGACATACGAGCAGTACGTC.

The gene calls are TRBV20-1 and TRBJ2-1, with 12 bases lining up with TRBD2. The CDR3 loop spans 13 amino acids. Germline CDR1 is DFQATT and CDR2 is SNEGSKA (reference sequence). V was pared by 6 bases and J by 7 bases, with 4 bases of the junction left unmatched. This chain's CDR3 is CSALGTSGNEQFF. The CDR3 coding sequence is TGCAGTGCCCTAGGGACTAGCGGGAATGAGCAGTTCTTC.